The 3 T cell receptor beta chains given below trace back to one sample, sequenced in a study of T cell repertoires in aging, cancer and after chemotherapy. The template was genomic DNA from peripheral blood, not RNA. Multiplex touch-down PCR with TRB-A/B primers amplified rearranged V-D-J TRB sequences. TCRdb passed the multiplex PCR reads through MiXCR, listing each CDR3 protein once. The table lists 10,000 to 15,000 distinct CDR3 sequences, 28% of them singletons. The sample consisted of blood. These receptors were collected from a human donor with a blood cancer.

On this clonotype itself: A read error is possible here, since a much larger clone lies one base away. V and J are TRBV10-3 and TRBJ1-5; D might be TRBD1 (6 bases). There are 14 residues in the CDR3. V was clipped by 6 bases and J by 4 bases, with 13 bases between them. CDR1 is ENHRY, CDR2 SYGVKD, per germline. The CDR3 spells CAIRSGTLNQPQHF. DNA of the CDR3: TGTGCCATCAGGTCCGGGACACTAAATCAGCCCCAGCATTTT.

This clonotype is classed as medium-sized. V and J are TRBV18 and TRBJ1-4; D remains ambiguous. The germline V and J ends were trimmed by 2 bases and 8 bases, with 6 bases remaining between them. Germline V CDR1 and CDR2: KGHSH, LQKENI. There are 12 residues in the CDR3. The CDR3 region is CASSPYGEKLFF. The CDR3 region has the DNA TGTGCCAGCTCACCATACGGGGAAAAACTGTTTTTT.

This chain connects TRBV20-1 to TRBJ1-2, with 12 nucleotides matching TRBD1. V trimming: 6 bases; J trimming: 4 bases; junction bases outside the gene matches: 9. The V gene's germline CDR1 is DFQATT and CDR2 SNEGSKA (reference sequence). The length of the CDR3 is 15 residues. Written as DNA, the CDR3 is TGCAGTGCCAAAGGGGACAGGGGGCTGGGCTATGGCTACACCTTC. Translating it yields CSAKGDRGLGYGYTF.